This T cell receptor beta chain was recovered during a study of shared clonotypes between healthy human individuals. Overall study findings and caveats: Non-shared clonotypes had lower generation probabilities than clonotypes shared by all four sorted-subset donors.

TCRdb's table, derived via immunoSEQ multiplex PCR, lists solely in-frame clones and lacks some. The data hold fewer than 400,000 clones, with around 72% observed a single time. The germline V gene encodes CDR1 SGHNT and CDR2 YYREEE (reference sequence). The CDR3 loop spans 12 amino acids. V was trimmed by 1 base and J by 9 bases, leaving 8 bases between them. This clone was recorded many times. Its target is not known. Splitting the CD4+ cells yielded a CD45RA+ naive subset and a CD45RA-negative memory subset. This receptor was taken from a man younger than 45 in good health. Sequencing was carried out using memory CD4+ T cells sorted from blood. Subset in this sample: CD45RA-negative fraction. The V and J genes are TRBV5-4 and TRBJ2-1, with D unclear. CDR3 protein: CASSLRMSEQFF. In nucleotides, the CDR3 is TGTGCCAGCAGCTTGCGTATGAGTGAGCAGTTCTTC.